This note documents a single T cell receptor (beta chain) sequence. Preparation of the TCRbeta library used unique molecular identifiers. TCRdb analysed the PCR reads with MiXCR anew, one entry per CDR3 protein. The sample shows about 400,000 distinct CDR3 sequences, 20% of them seen only once. The data were obtained in a study of T-cell reconstitution after alpha-beta-depleted transplantation in children. CDR1 and CDR2 from the germline V gene are MNHEY and SMNVEV (reference sequence). Trimming left V 7 bases short and J 12 bases short, with 16 bases between. This CDR3 spans 12 amino acids. The rearrangement joins TRBV27 to TRBJ2-1; the D gene is possibly TRBD2 (7 bases). This clonotype was sampled from a human donor who donated a stem cell graft to a child with acute myeloid leukemia. This specimen consisted of PBMCs from the stem cell graft donor, obtained from the stem cell graft. CDR3 amino acids: CASNREGGPQFF. CDR3 sequence (DNA): TGTGCCAGCAACCGAGAGGGGGGGCCGCAGTTCTTC.